These T cell receptor beta chains were read from a single sample in a study of T cells in Graves' hyperthyroidism and ophthalmopathy. MiXCR was run by TCRdb on the multiplex PCR reads, yielding one entry per CDR3 protein. The sample holds some 690,000 distinct CDR3 sequences, about 18% seen once. Input material: blood. Every receptor here comes from a man aged 50-60 years with Graves' hyperthyroidism. CDR3s include the opening cysteine and the closing phenylalanine or tryptophan. D genes are given only for firm matches. Not every row has a clone size; where given, it reads once, few, many or a size class.

J gene	clone size	V gene	D gene	CDR3 DNA	CDR3 protein
TRBJ2-1	many	TRBV20-1	TRBD2	TGCAGTGCTAGAGCGCTACGGCTAGCGGACTACAATGAGCAGTTCTTC	CSARALRLADYNEQFF
TRBJ2-1	many	TRBV6-5	TRBD2	TGTGCCAGCAGTTACCAGCGGGAGTTGATCTACAATGAGCAGTTCTTC	CASSYQRELIYNEQFF
TRBJ2-1	many	TRBV18	TRBD2	TGTGCCAGCTCACCACCGCTAGCGGGAGGCACCTACAATGAGCAGTTCTTC	CASSPPLAGGTYNEQFF
TRBJ2-7	many	TRBV18	.	TGTGCCAGCTCACCACACGGAGGCTCCTACGAGCAGTACTTC	CASSPHGGSYEQYF
TRBJ2-1	many	TRBV12-3/TRBV12-4	TRBD1	TGTGCCAGCAGTTTTGGACAGGGGATCTACAATGAGCAGTTCTTC	CASSFGQGIYNEQFF
TRBJ2-1	.	TRBV6-2/TRBV6-3	.	TGTGCCAGTCAAACAGGGTTTGAGCAGTTCTTC	CASQTGFEQFF
TRBJ2-1	many	TRBV30	.	TGTGCCTGGAGTGGGGATAATGAGCAGTTCTTC	CAWSGDNEQFF
TRBJ2-7	many	TRBV20-1	.	TGCAGTGCCATCTATAGCGGCTCCTACGAGCAGTACTTC	CSAIYSGSYEQYF
TRBJ2-3	few	TRBV7-2	TRBD1	TGTGCCAGCAGCTCCCAGGGGGCTAGCACAGATACGCAGTATTTT	CASSSQGASTDTQYF
TRBJ1-6	many	TRBV14	.	TGTGCCAGCAGCCAAGAAGTGGTGATTTCACCCCTCCACTTT	CASSQEVVISPLHF
TRBJ1-3	few	TRBV19	.	TGTGCCAGTACGGGATGGGATTCCTCTGGAAACACCATATATTTT	CASTGWDSSGNTIYF
TRBJ2-3	many	TRBV4-1	.	TGCGCCAGCAGCCAGAGACAGGGCACAGATACGCAGTATTTT	CASSQRQGTDTQYF
TRBJ2-7	many	TRBV2	TRBD1	TGTGCCAGCCCTTCACTAGGGGGCCGCTCCTACGAGCAGTACTTC	CASPSLGGRSYEQYF
TRBJ2-5	many	TRBV19	.	TGTGCCAGTACCCCCACATGGCCGTCGGAGACCCAGTACTTC	CASTPTWPSETQYF
TRBJ2-1	.	TRBV19	TRBD2	TGTGCCAGCTCAGCGGGAGGGCCCTCGTATGAGCAGTTCTTC	CASSAGGPSYEQFF
TRBJ1-1	many	TRBV4-3	TRBD1	TGCGCCAGCAGCGCGGACAGGGCGAACACTGAAGCTTTCTTT	CASSADRANTEAFF
TRBJ2-7	.	TRBV12-3/TRBV12-4	.	TGTGCCAGTGCGGGTCTCCGGCACCCCTACGAGCAGTACTTC	CASAGLRHPYEQYF
TRBJ1-4	few	TRBV6-1	.	TGTGCCAGCTCTAGCAGTTTGAGGGAAAAACTGTTTTTT	CASSSSLREKLFF
TRBJ1-6	.	TRBV24-1	TRBD1	TGTGCCACCAGTGAGTCCTACCGGGACAGAAATTCACCCCTCCACTTT	CATSESYRDRNSPLHF
TRBJ1-2	many	TRBV7-8	TRBD1	TGTGCCAGCAGCTTCTTCGAAAAAGGGGGCTTATACACCTTC	CASSFFEKGGLYTF
TRBJ2-3	many	TRBV6-1	TRBD2	TGTGCCAGCAATATAGGGAGTAGCGGGAGAGGGAGCGCAGATACGCAGTATTTT	CASNIGSSGRGSADTQYF
TRBJ2-3	.	TRBV10-2	TRBD1	TGCGCCAGCAGTCCAATACAGGGGCGGGATACGCAGTATTTT	CASSPIQGRDTQYF
TRBJ2-6	many	TRBV6-1	.	TGTGCCAGCGAGACCGGGACCGTAGACTCTGGGGCCAACGTCCTGACTTTC	CASETGTVDSGANVLTF
TRBJ1-5	many	TRBV3-1	.	TGTGCCAGCAGCCAAGGGGGGGGGGACGGCAATCAGCCCCAGCATTTT	CASSQGGGDGNQPQHF
TRBJ2-7	.	TRBV5-8	.	TGTGCCAGCAGTCCGACAGTCGGTGGGAGCTCCTACGAGCAGTACTTC	CASSPTVGGSSYEQYF
TRBJ1-4	many	TRBV6-1	TRBD1	TGTGCCAGCAGAATAACAACCGGGACAGGGTACGAAAAACTGTTTTTT	CASRITTGTGYEKLFF
TRBJ2-7	many	TRBV6-2/TRBV6-3	TRBD2	TGTGCCAGCAGCATCTCGAGTGCGGGAGCTAGCGAGCAGTACTTC	CASSISSAGASEQYF
TRBJ2-5	.	TRBV5-6	.	TGTGCCAGCAGCAGACCCCGGACTATCCAAGAGACCCAGTACTTC	CASSRPRTIQETQYF
TRBJ2-7	many	TRBV30	TRBD2	TGTGCCTGGGCCGGGACTAGCGGGAGATACAGTCCCTACGAGCAGTACTTC	CAWAGTSGRYSPYEQYF
TRBJ1-1	.	TRBV7-8	TRBD1	TGTGCCAGCAGCCCACATACGGGCCAGACAGGGACAGCTTTCTTT	CASSPHTGQTGTAFF
TRBJ2-2	many	TRBV19	TRBD1	TGTGCCAGTAGTATTCTGGACAGGGATACCGGGGAGCTGTTTTTT	CASSILDRDTGELFF
TRBJ2-7	many	TRBV7-9	.	TGTGCCAGCAGCTTATCCCGACAGGCGAGCAACGAGCAGTACTTC	CASSLSRQASNEQYF
TRBJ2-7	many	TRBV27	TRBD2	TGTGCCAGCAGTTGGTCTAGCGGAAGCTACGAGCAGTACTTC	CASSWSSGSYEQYF
TRBJ2-7	.	TRBV15	TRBD1	TGTGCCACCAGCAGAGGGGAAGGGACAGGGAAGAACGAGCAGTACTTC	CATSRGEGTGKNEQYF
TRBJ2-1	few	TRBV19	TRBD1	TGTGCCAGTAGTGTGACAGGGAGCTCCTACAATGAGCAGTTCTTC	CASSVTGSSYNEQFF
TRBJ1-4	many	TRBV28	.	TGTGCCACCCATGGGGGGCGTTTTGGAAAACTGTTTTTT	CATHGGRFGKLFF
TRBJ2-1	.	TRBV6-1	TRBD1	TGTGCCAGCAGTTATTTCGGACAGGGGGCGTACAATGAGCAGTTCTTC	CASSYFGQGAYNEQFF
TRBJ2-7	many	TRBV18	TRBD1	TGTGCCAGCTCACCAATGGAATGGGGACAGGGGACCTACGAGCAGTACTTC	CASSPMEWGQGTYEQYF
TRBJ2-3	.	TRBV6-1	.	TGTGCCAGCAGTTATTGGGACGCGCCTACGAGCACAGATACGCAGTATTTT	CASSYWDAPTSTDTQYF
TRBJ2-5	.	TRBV5-1	.	TGCGCCAGCAGCTTGTTCCCAGGGGAGGAGACCCAGTACTTC	CASSLFPGEETQYF
TRBJ2-1	few	TRBV24-1	.	TGTGCCACCAGTGACGATGACAGTAATGAGCAGTTCTTC	CATSDDDSNEQFF
TRBJ2-1	many	TRBV14	.	TGTGCCAGCAGCCTTATTCGCCGGGAGCAGTTCTTC	CASSLIRREQFF
TRBJ2-7	few	TRBV19	TRBD1	TGTGCCAGTAAATCTGGGGACAGGGGGTACGAGCAGTACTTC	CASKSGDRGYEQYF
TRBJ2-7	.	TRBV20-1	TRBD1	TGCAGTGCTAGAAAAAGACAGGGGCGCTACGAGCAGTACTTC	CSARKRQGRYEQYF
TRBJ2-3	.	TRBV28	TRBD2	TGTGCCAGCAGTCCCGGCGGGAGATGGGATACGCAGTATTTT	CASSPGGRWDTQYF
TRBJ2-6	.	TRBV7-3	.	TGTGCCAGCAGCTTACAGGGGCGTCTCGGTGGGGCCAACGTCCTGACTTTC	CASSLQGRLGGANVLTF
TRBJ2-1	few	TRBV7-6	TRBD2	TGTGCCAGCAGCCTGGGACTAGATATGAATGAGCAGTTCTTC	CASSLGLDMNEQFF
TRBJ2-1	many	TRBV27	TRBD2	TGTGCCAGCAGGGAGCGGGAATCCTACAATGAGCAGTTCTTC	CASRERESYNEQFF
TRBJ2-3	.	TRBV28	TRBD1	TGTGCCAGCAGTCCCTTAGGGACAGGGACTAGCACAGATACGCAGTATTTT	CASSPLGTGTSTDTQYF